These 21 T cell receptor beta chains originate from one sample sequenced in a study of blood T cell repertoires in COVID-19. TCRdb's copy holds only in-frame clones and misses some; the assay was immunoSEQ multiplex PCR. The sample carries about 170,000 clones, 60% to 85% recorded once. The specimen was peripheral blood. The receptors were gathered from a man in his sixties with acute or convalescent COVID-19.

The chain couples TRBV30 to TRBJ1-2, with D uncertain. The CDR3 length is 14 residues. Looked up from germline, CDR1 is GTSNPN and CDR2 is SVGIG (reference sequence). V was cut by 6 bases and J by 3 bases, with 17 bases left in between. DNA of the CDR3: TGTGCCTGTGCCACGGTTACGCAGGACTATGGCTACACCTTC. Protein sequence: CACATVTQDYGYTF.

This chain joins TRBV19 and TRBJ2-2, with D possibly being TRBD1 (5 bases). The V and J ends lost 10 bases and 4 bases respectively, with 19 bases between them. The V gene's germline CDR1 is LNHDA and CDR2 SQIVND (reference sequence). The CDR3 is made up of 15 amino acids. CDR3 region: CATRTPGAFTGELFF. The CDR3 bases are TGTGCCACCCGAACTCCTGGGGCCTTCACCGGGGAGCTGTTTTTT.

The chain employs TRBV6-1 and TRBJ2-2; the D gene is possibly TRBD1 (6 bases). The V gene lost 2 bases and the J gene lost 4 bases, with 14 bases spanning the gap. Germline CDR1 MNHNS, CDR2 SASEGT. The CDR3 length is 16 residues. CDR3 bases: TGTGCCAGCAGTGAAAGCTCAGGGGCGGTCACCGGGGAGCTGTTTTTT. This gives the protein CASSESSGAVTGELFF.

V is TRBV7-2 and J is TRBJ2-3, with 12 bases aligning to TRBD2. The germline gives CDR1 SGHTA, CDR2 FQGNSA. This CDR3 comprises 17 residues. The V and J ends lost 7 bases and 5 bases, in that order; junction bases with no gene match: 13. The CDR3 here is CASKRGSSGGAIDTQYF. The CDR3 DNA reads TGTGCCAGCAAGCGGGGATCTAGCGGGGGGGCTATAGATACGCAGTATTTT.

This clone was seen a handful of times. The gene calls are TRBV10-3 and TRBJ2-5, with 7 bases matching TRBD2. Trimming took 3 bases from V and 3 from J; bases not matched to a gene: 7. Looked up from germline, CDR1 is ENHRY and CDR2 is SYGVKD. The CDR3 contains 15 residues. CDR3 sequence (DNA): TGTGCCATCAGTGACTATGGGGGAGGGAAAGAGACCCAGTACTTC. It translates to CAISDYGGGKETQYF.

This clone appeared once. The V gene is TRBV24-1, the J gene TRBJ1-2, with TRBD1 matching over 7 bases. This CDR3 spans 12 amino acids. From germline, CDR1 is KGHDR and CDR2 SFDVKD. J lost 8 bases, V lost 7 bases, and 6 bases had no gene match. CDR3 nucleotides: TGTGCCACCAGCGCCCAGGGGGACGGCTACACCTTC. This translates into CATSAQGDGYTF.

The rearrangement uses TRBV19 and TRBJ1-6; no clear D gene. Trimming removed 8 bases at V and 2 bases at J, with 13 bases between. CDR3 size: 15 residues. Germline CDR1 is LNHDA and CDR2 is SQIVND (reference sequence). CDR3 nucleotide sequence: TGTGCCAGTCGATACGCCTCGGCCTATAATTCACCCCTCCACTTT. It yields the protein CASRYASAYNSPLHF.

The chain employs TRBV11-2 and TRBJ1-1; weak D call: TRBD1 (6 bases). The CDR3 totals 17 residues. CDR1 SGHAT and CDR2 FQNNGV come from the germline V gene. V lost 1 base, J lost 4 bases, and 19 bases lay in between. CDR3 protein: CASSLGWDTGLSTEAFF. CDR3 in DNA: TGTGCCAGCAGCTTAGGATGGGACACTGGTCTATCCACTGAAGCTTTCTTT.

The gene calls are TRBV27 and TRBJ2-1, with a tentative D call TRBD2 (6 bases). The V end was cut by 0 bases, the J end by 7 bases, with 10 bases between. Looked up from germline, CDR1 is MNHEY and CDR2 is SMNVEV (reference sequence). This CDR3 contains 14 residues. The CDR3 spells CASSLSFSGNEQFF. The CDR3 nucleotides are TGTGCCAGCAGTTTATCGTTTAGCGGTAATGAGCAGTTCTTC.

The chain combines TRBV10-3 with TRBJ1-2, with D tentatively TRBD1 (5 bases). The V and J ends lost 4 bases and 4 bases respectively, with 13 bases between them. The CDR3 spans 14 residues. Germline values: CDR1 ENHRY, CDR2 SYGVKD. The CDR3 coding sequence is TGTGCCATCAGTGGTGGCAGGGAGGCCTATGGCTACACCTTC. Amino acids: CAISGGREAYGYTF.

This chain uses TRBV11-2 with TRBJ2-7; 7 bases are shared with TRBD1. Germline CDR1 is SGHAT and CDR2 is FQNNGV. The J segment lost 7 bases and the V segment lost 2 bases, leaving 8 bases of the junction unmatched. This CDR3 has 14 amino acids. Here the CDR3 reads CASSLRGQYWEQYF. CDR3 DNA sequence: TGTGCCAGCAGCTTAAGGGGACAGTATTGGGAGCAGTACTTC.

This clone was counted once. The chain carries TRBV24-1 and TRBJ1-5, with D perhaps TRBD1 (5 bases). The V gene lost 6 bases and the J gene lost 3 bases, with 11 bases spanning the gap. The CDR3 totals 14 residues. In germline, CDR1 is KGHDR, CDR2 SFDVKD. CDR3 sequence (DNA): TGTGCCACCAGTCCTACAGGTTACAATCAGCCCCAGCATTTT. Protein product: CATSPTGYNQPQHF.

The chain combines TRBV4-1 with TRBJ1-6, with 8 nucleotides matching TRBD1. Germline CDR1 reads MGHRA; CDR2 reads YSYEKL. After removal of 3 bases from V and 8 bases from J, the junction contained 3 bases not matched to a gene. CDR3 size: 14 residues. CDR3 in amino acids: CASSQTGVDSPLHF. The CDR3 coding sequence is TGCGCCAGCAGCCAGACAGGGGTGGATTCACCCCTCCACTTT.

CDR3 residues: CASSQDSGLAGEKFF. The CDR3 DNA reads as TGCGCCAGCAGCCAAGATTCGGGACTAGCGGGGGAAAAGTTCTTC. The chain is built from TRBV4-3 and TRBJ2-1; 14 nucleotides align to TRBD2. Germline trimming cut 0 bases from V and 14 bases from J; bases unmatched to any gene: 6. Germline V gene data show CDR1 as LGHNA and CDR2 as YSLEER. The CDR3 consists of 15 residues.

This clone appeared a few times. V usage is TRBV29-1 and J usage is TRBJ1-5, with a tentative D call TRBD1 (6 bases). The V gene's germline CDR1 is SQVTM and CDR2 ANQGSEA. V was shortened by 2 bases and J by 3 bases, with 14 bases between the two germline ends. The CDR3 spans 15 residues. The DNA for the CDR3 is TGCAGCGTTGAACTGGCAGGGGTTAACAATCAGCCCCAGCATTTT. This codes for CSVELAGVNNQPQHF.

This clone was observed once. The DNA for the CDR3 is TGTGCCAGCAGCGTAGAGGACAGCCAGACCTACGAGCAGTACTTC. Residues: CASSVEDSQTYEQYF. The chain carries TRBV9 and TRBJ2-7, with a tentative D call TRBD1 (6 bases). The CDR3 extends over 15 amino acids. The V and J ends lost 0 bases and 2 bases respectively, with 12 bases between them. Germline V gene data show CDR1 as SGDLS and CDR2 as YYNGEE.

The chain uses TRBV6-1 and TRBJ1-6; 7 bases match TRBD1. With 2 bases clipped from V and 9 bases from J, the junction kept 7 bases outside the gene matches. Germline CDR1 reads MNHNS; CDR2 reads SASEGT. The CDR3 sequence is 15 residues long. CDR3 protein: CASSERNRGSSPLHF. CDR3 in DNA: TGTGCCAGCAGTGAAAGAAACAGGGGAAGTTCACCCCTCCACTTT.

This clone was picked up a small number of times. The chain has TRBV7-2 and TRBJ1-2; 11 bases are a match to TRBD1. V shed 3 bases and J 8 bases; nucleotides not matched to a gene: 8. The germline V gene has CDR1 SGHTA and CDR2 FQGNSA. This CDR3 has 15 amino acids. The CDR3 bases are TGTGCCAGCAGCTTCTCCGGACAGGGGGCGTACGGCTACACCTTC. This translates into CASSFSGQGAYGYTF.

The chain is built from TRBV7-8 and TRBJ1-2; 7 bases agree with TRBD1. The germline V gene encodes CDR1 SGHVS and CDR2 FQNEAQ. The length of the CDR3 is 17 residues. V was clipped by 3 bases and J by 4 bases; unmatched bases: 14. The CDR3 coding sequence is TGTGCCAGCAGCTTCCGGATGCCAGGACAGGACCCCTATGGCTACACCTTC. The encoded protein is CASSFRMPGQDPYGYTF.

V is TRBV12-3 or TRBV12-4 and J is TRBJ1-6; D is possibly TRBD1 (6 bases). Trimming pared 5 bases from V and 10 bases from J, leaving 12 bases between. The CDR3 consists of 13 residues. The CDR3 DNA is TGTGCCAGCAGTGGGGACACTACCTCACCCCTCCACTTT. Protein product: CASSGDTTSPLHF.

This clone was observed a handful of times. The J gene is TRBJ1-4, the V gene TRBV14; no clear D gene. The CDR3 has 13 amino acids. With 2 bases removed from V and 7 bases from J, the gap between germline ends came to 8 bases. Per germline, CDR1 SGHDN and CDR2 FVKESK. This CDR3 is CASSQNTGEKLFF. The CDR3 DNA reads TGTGCCAGCAGCCAAAACACGGGTGAAAAACTGTTTTTT.